This TCR beta chain is drawn from a study of shared T cell receptors in the human thymus. Here immunoSEQ multiplex PCR was the method, and the copy in TCRdb shows in-frame clones only, minus some. The top ten clones hold over 0.008% of a sample with about 660,000 clones, 88% of them seen once. V was trimmed by 5 bases and J by 3 bases, leaving 9 bases between them. The V gene's germline CDR1 is MNHNS and CDR2 SASEGT. The CDR3 has 13 amino acids. Separately, the same data were catalogued under a study of human thymus T cells. As that report states: Corrective surgery for congenital heart defects was being performed on the healthy Finnish infants who served as donors. From resections taken during corrective heart surgery, the thymus tissue was obtained. Thymic and blood repertoires seemed to favor certain V and J genes. Reports from related research described highly overlapping thymic repertoires among unrelated individuals.

The receptor comes from a boy younger than two with a congenital heart defect. The sequencing input was thymocytes. V and J are TRBV6-1 and TRBJ2-3, with D unclear. In DNA form, the CDR3 reads TGTGCCAGCAGTCCCCCGGGTACAGATACGCAGTATTTT. Translating gives CASSPPGTDTQYF.